Following are 26 T cell receptor beta chains from one sample sequenced in a study of post-analysis software for immune sequencing data. Unique molecular identifiers had been added to the TCR beta cDNA libraries. From the PCR reads, TCRdb called clonotypes with MiXCR, one entry per CDR3 protein. The profile shows hundreds of thousands of distinct CDR3 sequences, under 70% of them singletons. These receptors are not linked to any known antigen. Study-level points and caveats: TRBV5-6, TRBV5-1 and TRBV20-1 belonged to a set of roughly five TRBV segments that were more frequent in patients than controls.

Material: blood. Receptor source: a girl aged 5-17 years with multiple sclerosis.

This clonotype was recorded only once. The gene calls are TRBV29-1 and TRBJ2-7; a possible D gene is TRBD1 (6 bases). Trimming pared 6 bases from V and 2 bases from J, leaving 14 bases between. The CDR3 is 13 residues long. The germline V gene encodes CDR1 SQVTM and CDR2 ANQGSEA. The CDR3 DNA reads as TGCAGCGTGGGGGCCCGATACACCTACGAGCAGTACTTC. Its translation: CSVGARYTYEQYF.

DNA for the CDR3: TGTGCCAGCAGTTTTAAAGGGACAGGGACAAATGGCTACACCTTC. Translating gives CASSFKGTGTNGYTF. V usage is TRBV12-3 or TRBV12-4 and J usage is TRBJ1-2; 9 bases are a match to TRBD1. V was clipped by 3 bases and J by 6 bases; unmatched bases: 8. The length of the CDR3 is 15 residues.

The chain joins TRBV29-1 to TRBJ2-2, with 13 bases that match TRBD2. The germline V gene encodes CDR1 SQVTM and CDR2 ANQGSEA. This CDR3 spans 21 amino acids. J gave up 7 bases and V 7 bases, and 27 bases lay outside the gene matches. The CDR3 loop reads CSARTRVTGLAGVSRSGELFF. The CDR3 DNA sequence: TGCAGCGCCCGGACGAGGGTGACAGGACTAGCGGGAGTAAGCCGAAGCGGGGAGCTGTTTTTT.

As for this clonotype: At one end the junction does not follow the germline gene, possibly because of a read error. The genes are TRBV20-1 and TRBJ2-5; D call uncertain. This CDR3 spans 14 amino acids. Germline V gene data show CDR1 as DFQATT and CDR2 as SNEGSKA (reference sequence). CDR3 protein: CSAREHGSGETQYF. The CDR3 coding sequence is TGCAGCGCTAGAGAACACGGTTCCGGGGAGACCCAGTACTTC.

The gene calls are TRBV20-1 and TRBJ2-7; possibly TRBD2 for D (6 bases). The germline V and J ends were trimmed by 6 bases and 2 bases, with 14 bases remaining between them. Germline V gene lookup returns CDR1 DFQATT and CDR2 SNEGSKA (reference sequence). The CDR3 length is 13 residues. The CDR3 DNA reads TGCAGTGCCCAAGCGGGTGGGGCCTACGAGCAGTACTTC. It is translated as CSAQAGGAYEQYF.

CDR3 sequence (DNA): TGTGCCAGCAGCCGCGGACTAGCGGGCCTGGGGAAGTACTTC. Translating gives CASSRGLAGLGKYF. This chain uses TRBV6-2 or TRBV6-3 with TRBJ2-5; 11 bases fit TRBD2. The V gene end was trimmed by 6 bases and the J gene end by 12 bases; junction bases not matched to a gene: 12. The CDR3 has 14 residues. Germline assignment: CDR1 MNHEY and CDR2 SVGEGT.

This chain joins TRBV7-9 and TRBJ2-4, with a weak D call TRBD2 (6 bases). The assigned J gene may be wrong: the sequence end matches TRBJ2-7 better. CDR3 length: 17 amino acids. From germline, CDR1 is SEHNR and CDR2 FQNEAQ (reference sequence). CDR3 region: CASSSPGGLAAVYEQYF. Written as DNA, the CDR3 is TGTGCCAGCAGCTCTCCGGGTGGGTTAGCGGCAGTCTACGAGCAGTACTTC.

There are a few counts of this clonotype. The J gene is TRBJ1-2, the V gene TRBV12-3 or TRBV12-4; D uncertain. The CDR3 has 14 amino acids. The V gene lost 3 bases and the J gene lost 4 bases, with 12 bases spanning the gap. This CDR3 reads CASSFGRPTYGYTF. The CDR3 bases are TGTGCCAGCAGTTTCGGAAGACCTACCTATGGCTACACCTTC.

The chain combines TRBV20-1 with TRBJ2-1, with D perhaps TRBD1 (5 bases). The CDR3 contains 15 residues. Trimming shortened V by 5 bases and J by 1 base, and 15 bases separated the two germline ends. Germline V lookup: CDR1 DFQATT, CDR2 SNEGSKA (reference sequence). The CDR3 sequence is CSAGDRLPSYNEQFF. CDR3 nucleotides: TGCAGTGCTGGCGACAGACTGCCTTCCTACAATGAGCAGTTCTTC.

The chain links TRBV6-2 or TRBV6-3 to TRBJ2-1; a possible D gene is TRBD1 (5 bases). Per germline, CDR1 MNHEY and CDR2 SVGEGT. The V end lost 2 bases, the J end lost 2 bases, and 13 bases lay between the germline ends. This CDR3 comprises 16 residues. As DNA, the CDR3 is TGTGCCAGCAGTTACCCAACAGGTTATCCCTACAATGAGCAGTTCTTC. Amino acid sequence: CASSYPTGYPYNEQFF.

This chain connects TRBV7-2 to TRBJ2-5; D is possibly TRBD2 (6 bases). Deletions cut 4 bases from V and 4 bases from J, with 19 bases between. Germline V gene lookup returns CDR1 SGHTA and CDR2 FQGNSA. The CDR3 is made up of 16 amino acids. In nucleotides, the CDR3 is TGTGCCAGCAGCTCCCCGAGGGGCGGGGTAGGAGAGACCCAGTACTTC. Translating it yields CASSSPRGGVGETQYF.

The rearrangement uses TRBV2 and TRBJ2-4, with D perhaps matching TRBD2 (6 bases). V dropped 4 bases and J dropped 8 bases, with 18 bases sitting between them. The CDR3 sequence is 15 residues long. Germline-derived CDR1 and CDR2 are SNHLY and FYNNEI. This CDR3 reads CASSAIGGRGDIQYF. For the CDR3, the DNA is TGTGCCAGCAGTGCCATCGGAGGGAGAGGGGACATTCAGTACTTC.

This clonotype was counted between two and nine times. The J gene is TRBJ2-1, the V gene TRBV4-1; 9 bases are a match to TRBD1. Germline loops: CDR1 MGHRA, CDR2 YSYEKL. The CDR3 length is 16 residues. With V trimmed by 1 base and J by 2 bases, 3 bases remained unmatched. CDR3 in amino acids: CASSQAGQGPYNEQFF. The CDR3 DNA sequence: TGCGCCAGCAGCCAAGCGGGACAGGGCCCCTACAATGAGCAGTTCTTC.

The CDR3 loop is CASSNYGQGARGINEKLFF. CDR3 sequence (DNA): TGTGCCAGCAGTAATTACGGACAGGGGGCCAGAGGGATAAATGAAAAACTGTTTTTT. The chain is built from TRBV2 and TRBJ1-4, with TRBD1 identical over 11 bases. Germline-derived CDR1 and CDR2 are SNHLY and FYNNEI. The length of the CDR3 is 19 residues. V lost 5 bases, J lost 5 bases, and 16 bases stayed unmatched.

This clonotype showed up just a few times. V is TRBV7-9 and J is TRBJ2-4; D perhaps matches TRBD2 (5 bases). This CDR3 spans 16 amino acids. V dropped 5 bases and J dropped 1 base, with 15 bases sitting between them. In germline, CDR1 is SEHNR, CDR2 FQNEAQ (reference sequence). The CDR3 bases are TGTGCCAGCAGCCCAGACCTCTCGGGGGCCAAAAACATTCAGTACTTC. Protein product: CASSPDLSGAKNIQYF.

This clonotype was observed a few times. CDR3 residues: CASSSGALYGYTF. The DNA of the CDR3 is TGTGCCAGCAGTTCGGGGGCCCTCTATGGCTACACCTTC. The chain recombines TRBV27 with TRBJ1-2, with a tentative D call TRBD1 (6 bases). The CDR3 is 13 residues long. The germline V gene has CDR1 MNHEY and CDR2 SMNVEV (reference sequence). Deletions cut 4 bases from V and 4 bases from J, with 10 bases between.

This clonotype was found a few times. The V and J genes are TRBV9 and TRBJ2-1; TRBD2 matches 9 bases. The CDR3 is 15 amino acids. V was clipped by 2 bases and J by 6 bases; unmatched bases: 6. CDR1 is SGDLS and CDR2 is YYNGEE in the germline V gene. The CDR3 DNA sequence: TGTGCCAGCAGCGTTGGGGCGGGAGGGATCAATGAGCAGTTCTTC. This gives the protein CASSVGAGGINEQFF.

This clonotype was counted between two and nine times. The rearrangement uses TRBV7-3 and TRBJ2-5; the D gene is possibly TRBD1 (6 bases). This CDR3 spans 14 amino acids. The V end lost 4 bases, the J end lost 3 bases, and 12 bases lay between the germline ends. Looked up from germline, CDR1 is SGHTA and CDR2 is FQGTGA. CDR3 coding DNA: TGTGCCAGCAGCTCTACCGGGACAAAAGAGACCCAGTACTTC. As protein: CASSSTGTKETQYF.

This clonotype was counted a few times. The chain couples TRBV6-4 to TRBJ2-6; D possibly corresponds to TRBD1 (6 bases). Germline V gives CDR1 MRHNA, CDR2 SNTAGT. The CDR3 length is 14 residues. The V and J ends lost 6 bases and 6 bases respectively, with 12 bases between them. The CDR3 coding sequence is TGTGCCAGCAGCCCACAGGGAGAGGCCAACGTCCTGACTTTC. It yields the protein CASSPQGEANVLTF.

The chain links TRBV7-9 to TRBJ2-1; perhaps D is TRBD1 or TRBD2 (7 bases each). Germline CDR1 reads SEHNR; CDR2 reads FQNEAQ (reference sequence). V lost 2 bases, J lost 9 bases, and 23 bases lay in between. The CDR3 totals 17 residues. The CDR3 DNA reads as TGTGCCAGCAGCTTAAGGGTTAGACAGGGAGGGGAGCTTGAGCAGTTCTTC. Its translation is CASSLRVRQGGELEQFF.

A word on this clonotype: One junction end disagrees with the germline gene, perhaps due to a read error. The V and J genes are TRBV7-8 and TRBJ2-1; 14 bases fit TRBD2. The CDR3 sequence is 15 residues long. Germline-derived CDR1 and CDR2 are SGHVS and FQNEAQ. CDR3: CASSLKRTSGGKQFF. In DNA, the CDR3 is TGTGCTAGCAGCCTAAAACGGACTAGCGGGGGGAAGCAGTTCTTC.

This clonotype was found a few times. The V call is TRBV5-4, the J call TRBJ2-7, with a tentative D call TRBD2 (5 bases). The CDR3 loop spans 14 amino acids. Germline lookup yields CDR1 SGHNT and CDR2 YYREEE (reference sequence). V lost 1 base, J lost 0 bases, and 8 bases lay in between. This chain's CDR3 is CASSLPGSSYEQYF. CDR3 in DNA: TGTGCCAGCAGCTTGCCGGGATCCTCCTACGAGCAGTACTTC. The full variable domain, with the rest looked up from reference TRBV5-4 and TRBJ2-7, is ETGVTQSPTHLIKTRGQQVTLRCSSQSGHNTVSWYQQALGQGPQFIFQYYREEENGRGNFPPRFSGLQFPNYSSELNVNALELDDSALYLCASSLPGSSYEQYFGPGTRLTVT.

This sequence joins TRBV6-2 or TRBV6-3 and TRBJ2-1; 9 bases agree with TRBD2. Germline V gene sequence: CDR1 MNHEY, CDR2 SVGEGT. There are 15 residues in the CDR3. J lost 3 bases, V lost 7 bases, and 7 bases had no gene match. CDR3 nucleotides: TGTGCCAGCACCAAAAGCGGGGGGCACTACAATGAGCAGTTCTTC. This encodes CASTKSGGHYNEQFF.

The rearrangement links TRBV24-1 to TRBJ2-3; D is possibly TRBD2 (6 bases). CDR3 size: 15 residues. Trimming shortened V by 5 bases and J by 0 bases, and 11 bases separated the two germline ends. The V gene's germline CDR1 is KGHDR and CDR2 SFDVKD. The CDR3 nucleotides are TGTGCCACCAGTGCCCTAGGAGGGAGCACAGATACGCAGTATTTT. The encoded protein is CATSALGGSTDTQYF.

The genes are TRBV20-1 and TRBJ2-3, with D tentatively TRBD2 (5 bases). The V gene's germline CDR1 is DFQATT and CDR2 SNEGSKA (reference sequence). Trimming stripped 1 base from V and 3 bases from J, with 17 bases between. The CDR3 sequence is 16 residues long. CDR3 protein: CSARGGPSNPTDTQYF. CDR3 nucleotide sequence: TGCAGTGCTAGAGGAGGGCCGTCCAACCCTACAGATACGCAGTATTTT.

This clonotype was seen a single time. This CDR3 is CASSPGVGWDLNTEAFF. The CDR3 nucleotides are TGTGCCAGCAGCCCAGGGGTGGGTTGGGATTTGAACACTGAAGCTTTCTTT. V and J are TRBV7-9 and TRBJ1-1; D possibly corresponds to TRBD1 (6 bases). The CDR3 is 17 amino acids. The V gene's germline CDR1 is SEHNR and CDR2 FQNEAQ (reference sequence). V was shortened by 5 bases and J by 0 bases, with 19 bases between the two germline ends.